A selection of T cell receptor beta chains follows, all from one sample in a study of CD8+CD57+ T cells in acquired aplastic anemia. Via MiXCR, TCRdb re-called the reads, giving one row per CDR3 protein. The table shows tens of thousands of distinct CDR3 sequences, with roughly 77% occurring only once. Sequencing was done on a sample of sorted CD4+, CD8+, or CD8+CD57+ T cells (not recorded which) from PBMCs. These receptors were collected from a human donor in good health, serving as a control. CDR3s include the opening cysteine and the closing phenylalanine or tryptophan.

v_call: TRBV6-4; cdr3_aa: CASRAEEGNTEAFF
v_call: TRBV25-1; cdr3_aa: CASSFLNGGYEQYF
v_call: TRBV4-2; cdr3_aa: CASSPGLAGGYYEQYF
v_call: TRBV2; cdr3_aa: CASSEGRAGNTIYF
v_call: TRBV7-9; cdr3_aa: CASSLGDNSPLHF
v_call: TRBV29-1; cdr3_aa: CSVEMGTEAFF
v_call: TRBV10-3; cdr3_aa: CAISEGETYSYEQYF
v_call: TRBV4-3; cdr3_aa: CASSQDQGLNYGYTF
v_call: TRBV6-1; cdr3_aa: CASSATRGHNTEAFF
v_call: TRBV24-1; cdr3_aa: CATSDPPSDTQYF
v_call: TRBV11-1; cdr3_aa: CASSLGGAGADEQFF
v_call: TRBV2; cdr3_aa: CASRLAGGREQYF
v_call: TRBV20-1; cdr3_aa: CSAGGQVGNGYTF
v_call: TRBV15; cdr3_aa: CATSREGGGHYGYTF
v_call: TRBV2; cdr3_aa: CASKTPGQSYERYF
v_call: TRBV15; cdr3_aa: CATSRLQGSYEQYF
v_call: TRBV11-3; cdr3_aa: CASSLELRGHEQYF
v_call: TRBV25-1; cdr3_aa: CASSSYSGLILSGGYTF
v_call: TRBV12-3/TRBV12-4; cdr3_aa: CASSLTSGAETVPTDTQYF
v_call: TRBV14; cdr3_aa: CASSQVGQGNEKLFF
v_call: TRBV7-6; cdr3_aa: CASSLNRGYEQYF
v_call: TRBV11-1; cdr3_aa: CASSSVGRGQSDTEAFF